The present TCR beta chain was sequenced within a study of T cell repertoires in cytomegalovirus infection. As for the study in general: Recently identified HLA-C-restricted and well-studied HLA-B-restricted CMV epitopes were used. A matching HLA type, together with CMV infection, was signaled by public TCR beta signatures.

Trimming took 8 bases from V and 6 from J, leaving 22 bases between them. The CDR3 extends over 15 amino acids. Germline assignment: CDR1 SGHTA and CDR2 FQGNSA. Study observations and caveats: HLA-C-restricted CMV-specific TCR beta clonotypes were dominant in the ex vivo response.

This clonotype was seen at least ten times. Its antigen is still unknown. TCRdb reprocessed the reads via MiXCR and lists one record per CDR3 protein. The sample includes 680,000 or so distinct CDR3 sequences, 30% to 35% of them seen just once. The chain links TRBV7-2 to TRBJ1-2; D may be TRBD1 (5 bases). The specimen was cultured PBMCs, collected from culture after CMV antigen stimulation. The source is a human donor in good health (CMV status not recorded). Some clones in this sample may be carry-over from other donors' samples. CDR3 sequence: CASSSGGNRFDGYTF. In DNA form, the CDR3 reads TGTGCCAGCTCCTCGGGGGGGAATAGGTTCGATGGCTACACCTTC.